This T cell receptor beta chain appears in the sequencing data of a study of cytomegalovirus exposure and HLA in healthy donors. General observations from the study: Reports credit the classifier with highly specific, highly sensitive diagnosis of cytomegalovirus status.

From germline, CDR1 is SGHVS and CDR2 FNYEAQ. The CDR3 covers 18 residues. V lost 0 bases and J lost 6; bases outside the gene matches: 13. With respect to this clone: Its specificity is unknown.

Libraries were prepared by immunoSEQ multiplex PCR; TCRdb keeps only in-frame clonotypes and omits some of them. Of 50,000 to 65,000 clones in the sample, 95% to 97% were seen once. The receptor was derived from a woman between 18 and 29 years old in good health and CMV-seronegative. The specimen sequenced was PBMCs. This chain uses TRBV7-6 with TRBJ2-7; TRBD2 agrees at 11 bases. The CDR3 DNA reads TGTGCCAGCAGCTTAGCGGGGGTGGCTAGCGGGGGGCTGGTCGAGCAGTACTTC. Its translation is CASSLAGVASGGLVEQYF.